The present T cell receptor (beta chain) was sequenced within a study of Graves' ophthalmopathy and Graves' hyperthyroidism. Overall study results and limits: Detected in blood as well were most expanded thyroid clonotypes with frequency above 0.001.

What supplied the PBMCs was roughly 9.7 ml of fresh peripheral blood. The CDR3 sequence is 16 residues long. V gave up 2 bases and J gave up 9 bases, with 17 bases separating them. Germline assignment: CDR1 SGHVS and CDR2 FNYEAQ. This clonotype has at least ten counts. Its specificity is unknown. As the template, RNA transcripts were used to amplify TCR beta CDR3 regions. In the first round, RT-PCR was carried out with HTBI primers, and a multiplex PCR formed the second round. MiXCR, run by TCRdb on the multiplex PCR reads, gives a single entry per CDR3 protein. Among about 370,000 distinct CDR3 sequences listed, 15% to 20% were seen once.

The TCR originated in a woman in her late teens or twenties with Graves' ophthalmopathy. This chain uses TRBV7-6 with TRBJ1-6; the D is unclear. Input material: peripheral blood. CDR3 nucleotides: TGTGCCAGCAGCTTACGGGCCCGGGATTCTTTTTCACCCCTCCACTTT. Its protein product is CASSLRARDSFSPLHF.